Listed here are 10 T cell receptor beta chains from one sample, sequenced in a study of cytomegalovirus exposure and HLA in healthy donors. Amplification used 60 Vbeta primers and 13 Jbeta primers. The repertoire was sequenced with immunoSEQ multiplex PCR; TCRdb's copy has only in-frame clones and lacks some. The sample consists of approximately 300,000 clones, about four fifths of them appearing once. Source material: PBMCs. The receptors were gathered from a girl aged 2 to 10 in good health and CMV-seronegative.

The CDR3 is CASSVGRTSGPQETQYF. The CDR3 DNA sequence: TGTGCCAGCAGCGTAGGACGGACTAGCGGGCCCCAAGAGACCCAGTACTTC. V and J are TRBV9 and TRBJ2-5; TRBD2 agrees at 11 bases. This CDR3 contains 17 residues. Germline CDR1 and CDR2: SGDLS and YYNGEE. V was clipped by 0 bases and J by 1 base; unmatched bases: 5.

Note on this clone: Germline and junction disagree at one end, which may indicate a read error. This chain connects TRBV6-5 to TRBJ2-7, with TRBD2 identical over 11 bases. The CDR3 is 15 amino acids. Germline V lookup: CDR1 MNHEY, CDR2 SVGAGI. As DNA, the CDR3 is TGTGCCAGCAGTTACTCGGGGACTAGCGGCTACGGGCAGTACTTC. Amino acid sequence: CASSYSGTSGYGQYF.

This clone was recorded only once. This rearrangement joins TRBV11-2 to TRBJ2-1; 8 bases are shared with TRBD2. The CDR3 contains 12 residues. The ends lost 6 bases at V and 10 bases at J; junction bases unmatched: 5. In germline, CDR1 is SGHAT, CDR2 FQNNGV. The CDR3 sequence is CASRTRGGEQFF. CDR3 nucleotides: TGTGCCAGCAGGACCCGGGGGGGGGAGCAGTTCTTC.

As DNA, the CDR3 is TGTGCCAGCAGTTTATGGGGACAGGGAGGTCAGCCCCAGCATTTT. This translates into CASSLWGQGGQPQHF. V gene TRBV28 combines with J gene TRBJ1-5; TRBD1 matches at 9 bases. The V segment lost 0 bases and the J segment 6 bases; nucleotides outside the gene matches: 3. Germline lookup yields CDR1 MDHEN and CDR2 SYDVKM. The CDR3 totals 15 residues.

A single count supports this clone. The chain employs TRBV18 and TRBJ1-3; 7 bases fit TRBD1. Trimming cost V 3 bases and J 0 bases; bases outside gene matches: 8. This CDR3 is 17 amino acids long. The germline gives CDR1 KGHSH, CDR2 LQKENI. CDR3 in amino acids: CASSPIRGQNSGNTIYF. The CDR3 DNA reads as TGTGCCAGCTCACCGATTCGGGGACAGAACTCTGGAAACACCATATATTTT. Supplemented by reference TRBV18 and TRBJ1-3, the full variable domain reads NAGVMQNPRHLVRRRGQEARLRCSPMKGHSHVYWYRQLPEEGLKFMVYLQKENIIDESGMPKERFSAEFPKEGPSILRIQQVVRGDSAAYFCASSPIRGQNSGNTIYFGEGSWLTVV.

The chain couples TRBV5-8 to TRBJ1-6; unclear D gene. CDR1 is SGHTS, CDR2 YDEGEE, per germline. The V and J ends lost 1 base and 7 bases respectively, with 15 bases between them. The CDR3 is made up of 16 amino acids. CDR3 DNA: TGTGCCAGCAGCTTGCCCCCGGGTTTCACAAATTCACCCCTCCACTTT. This gives the protein CASSLPPGFTNSPLHF.

This chain joins TRBV6-5 and TRBJ2-3; 9 bases agree with TRBD1. This CDR3 is built from 14 residues. The V gene end was trimmed by 11 bases and the J gene end by 3 bases; junction bases not matched to a gene: 9. The germline gives CDR1 MNHEY, CDR2 SVGAGI. The CDR3 DNA reads TGTGCCGCGGCGGGACAGGGATGGACAGATACGCAGTATTTT. Translated: CAAAGQGWTDTQYF.

The gene calls are TRBV5-5 and TRBJ2-7, with a tentative D call TRBD1 (6 bases). The CDR3 spans 15 residues. The germline V and J ends were trimmed by 0 bases and 4 bases, with 14 bases remaining between them. CDR1 SGHKS and CDR2 YYEKEE come from the germline V gene (reference sequence). DNA of the CDR3: TGTGCCAGCAGCTTGGCCACTGGCAGGGGTTACGAGCAGTACTTC. This translates into CASSLATGRGYEQYF.

The rearrangement uses TRBV28 and TRBJ1-2; a weak D match, TRBD1 (5 bases). V shed 7 bases and J shed 4 bases, with 16 bases lying between them. Per germline, CDR1 MDHEN and CDR2 SYDVKM. There are 14 residues in the CDR3. This CDR3 is CASKDGGYGYGYTF. In DNA, the CDR3 is TGTGCCAGCAAGGACGGGGGGTACGGCTATGGCTACACCTTC.

The chain combines TRBV4-1 with TRBJ2-5, with D perhaps TRBD2 (6 bases). CDR3 size: 16 residues. V was cut by 3 bases and J by 0 bases, with 14 bases left in between. CDR1 is MGHRA, CDR2 YSYEKL, per germline. In DNA, the CDR3 is TGCGCCAGCAGCCAGATGGTTGCGGGGCACCAAGAGACCCAGTACTTC. Translation: CASSQMVAGHQETQYF.